This T cell receptor (beta chain) was identified during a study of T cell responses to AZD1222 COVID-19 vaccine. This CDR3 has 14 residues. The germline gives CDR1 MNHEY, CDR2 SVGAGI. The J segment lost 6 bases and the V segment lost 6 bases, leaving 8 bases of the junction unmatched. Some clones are missing from TCRdb's copy, which holds only in-frame ones; the method was immunoSEQ multiplex PCR. The data show approximately 80,000 clones, 85% to 90% seen once. This receptor was taken from an adult in good health. The genes are TRBV6-5 and TRBJ2-5, with 9 bases lining up with TRBD1. Material: peripheral blood, obtained on day 0 of AZD1222 vaccination. The CDR3 loop reads CASSLTGGRKTQYF. CDR3 DNA sequence: TGTGCCAGCAGCCTGACAGGGGGTCGGAAGACCCAGTACTTC.